This paragraph covers one T cell receptor beta chain sequence. The antigen is undetermined. The data were taken from a study of shared clonotypes between healthy human individuals. Per the authors' pipeline: Filtering differed for immunoSEQ, which gave only junction sequences without quality scores. Sequencing used immunoSEQ multiplex PCR; TCRdb keeps in-frame clones, though not all of them. V, J and clone size were drawn from that table, and D and trimming were deduced from the DNA. The profile covers roughly 760,000 clones, with roughly 70% appearing a single time and over 1.5% taken by the ten largest. Germline CDR1 reads LGHNA; CDR2 reads YNFKEQ. V shed 0 bases and J shed 1 base, with 6 bases lying between them. The CDR3 extends over 15 amino acids. Study findings and constraints: The study generally estimated greater richness for naive than memory subsets.

The V and J genes are TRBV4-2 and TRBJ2-2; no clear D. This sequence was found in a young woman in good health. Sequenced input: memory CD4+ T cells sorted from blood. Subset given: CD45RA-negative fraction. The CDR3 region is CASSQDPRNTGELFF. In DNA form, the CDR3 reads TGTGCCAGCAGCCAAGATCCGAGGAACACCGGGGAGCTGTTTTTT.